Listed below are T cell receptor beta chains from one sample, sequenced in a study of sequential checkpoint blockade in melanoma. The protocol was immunoSEQ multiplex PCR, while the TCRdb copy is restricted to in-frame clones and leaves out a portion. The sample consists of over 30,000 clones, 80% to 90% of them appearing once. The sample here was CD8+ T cells sorted from blood (inferred from file names), taken from a patient given nivolumab and ipilimumab in sequence. These receptor sequences come from a human donor with melanoma. Both conserved end residues are part of each CDR3. A D gene is named only where the DNA matches it firmly. The size entry is marked missing in some rows and otherwise reads once, few, many or a size class.

D: TRBD2; J: TRBJ2-3; V: TRBV6-1; size: few; DNA: TGTGCCAGCAGTGAATTCTGGACTAGCGGTTCTAGCACAGATACGCAGTATTTT; CDR3: CASSEFWTSGSSTDTQYF
D: TRBD1; J: TRBJ1-5; V: TRBV10-2; size: .; DNA: TGCGCCAGCAGTGAGGCGACAGGGGGCATTTATCAGCCCCAGCATTTT; CDR3: CASSEATGGIYQPQHF